This T cell receptor (beta chain) was captured in a study of T cells expressing NK-cell markers. Study details: It was sorted CD3+CD56+NKG2C+, CD3+CD56+NKG2C- and CD3+CD56-NKG2C+ T cells that supplied the TCR beta repertoires. The authors sequenced eight donors, of whom seven were HCMV-seropositive and one was seronegative.

Comments on this clonotype: What it recognizes is unknown.

CDR3 length: 14 residues. Per the germline V gene, CDR1 is SQVTM and CDR2 is ANQGSEA. TCRdb re-analyzed the 5' RACE reads; it lists each CDR3 protein once, without DNA. The table counts approximately 550,000 distinct CDR3 sequences; approximately 3.6% lies in the top ten. The study's findings and limits: In more than 5 donors, dominant CD3+CD56+NKG2C+ clones formed roughly 1.0-7.5% of CD8+ cells.

The chain combines TRBV29-1 with TRBJ1-2; TCRdb reports TRBD1, a call that lacks DNA to check it against. Specimen: blood T cells: a sorted CD56 or NKG2C T cell subset, CD4+ or CD8+ T cells, or bulk PBMC T cells (not recorded which). This TCR was sampled from a man aged 18 to 30 in good health. The CDR3 reads CSGRGTVEEYGYTF.